These 29 T cell receptor beta chains share one sample of origin, sequenced in a study of cytomegalovirus exposure and HLA in healthy donors. In the PCR, 60 Vbeta and 13 Jbeta primers were used. Using immunoSEQ multiplex PCR, the repertoire was profiled, and TCRdb retains in-frame clones only, with some absent. The table has over 150,000 clones, roughly 79% seen once. Input material: PBMCs. These receptors came from a woman in her 50s in good health and CMV-seronegative.

This chain uses TRBV7-9 with TRBJ2-5, with 9 bases matching TRBD2. The CDR3 sequence is 16 residues long. V lost 5 bases, J lost 5 bases, and 12 bases stayed unmatched. Germline V gene lookup returns CDR1 SEHNR and CDR2 FQNEAQ (reference sequence). CDR3 in amino acids: CASSPSAGGHLETQYF. The CDR3 nucleotides read TGTGCCAGCAGCCCGTCAGCGGGAGGACATTTGGAGACCCAGTACTTC.

The rearrangement joins TRBV10-2 to TRBJ1-4; possibly TRBD1 for D (5 bases). CDR1 and CDR2 from the germline V gene are WSHSY and SAAADI. This CDR3 comprises 15 residues. The V gene lost 2 bases and the J gene lost 8 bases, with 15 bases spanning the gap. CDR3 in amino acids: CASSERRGAEEKLFF. The DNA for the CDR3 is TGCGCCAGCAGTGAGAGGAGGGGCGCCGAAGAAAAACTGTTTTTT.

This clone was recorded only once. The rearrangement joins TRBV10-3 to TRBJ1-1; the D gene is possibly TRBD1 (6 bases). In germline, CDR1 is ENHRY, CDR2 SYGVKD. Trimming left V 8 bases short and J 2 bases short, with 12 bases between. The CDR3 covers 13 residues. CDR3 in amino acids: CAISGARNTEAFF. The DNA for the CDR3 is TGTGCCATCTCAGGGGCCCGAAACACTGAAGCTTTCTTT.

The V gene is TRBV4-2, the J gene TRBJ2-5; no reliable D call. The CDR3 length is 13 residues. Looked up from germline, CDR1 is LGHNA and CDR2 is YNFKEQ. V lost 0 bases and J 6 bases, leaving 8 bases between the germline ends. The CDR3 nucleotides read TGTGCCAGCAGCCAAGATCAGGCACAGACCCAGTACTTC. It encodes CASSQDQAQTQYF.

This chain connects TRBV9 to TRBJ1-5; D ambiguous. The CDR3 is 15 amino acids. V was clipped by 1 base and J by 3 bases, with 11 bases between them. Germline CDR1 reads SGDLS; CDR2 reads YYNGEE. Written as DNA, the CDR3 is TGTGCCAGCAGCGTAACAGCAGCCCCCAATCAGCCCCAGCATTTT. It is translated as CASSVTAAPNQPQHF.

J is TRBJ2-1 and V is TRBV5-6; TRBD2 aligns across 12 bases. After removal of 4 bases from V and 5 bases from J, the junction contained 10 bases not matched to a gene. The germline CDR1 and CDR2 sequences are SGHDT and YYEEEE. The CDR3 is 17 residues long. The CDR3 coding sequence is TGTGCCAGCAGCAGGCGGACTAGCGGGACCGGAGACAATGAGCAGTTCTTC. Its translation is CASSRRTSGTGDNEQFF.

CDR3 region: CASISGTGGGNTIYF. The DNA of the CDR3 is TGTGCCAGCATTTCCGGGACAGGGGGCGGAAACACCATATATTTT. The rearrangement joins TRBV6-1 to TRBJ1-3; 12 nucleotides line up with TRBD1. This CDR3 has 15 residues. V gave up 7 bases and J gave up 4 bases; unmatched junction bases: 5. Germline CDR1 MNHNS, CDR2 SASEGT.

The chain couples TRBV6-1 to TRBJ2-4, with a weak D call TRBD2 (6 bases). The CDR3 sequence is 15 residues long. Germline CDR1 MNHNS, CDR2 SASEGT. V was cut by 4 bases and J by 6 bases, with 16 bases left in between. Here the CDR3 reads CASSAGTAPGNIQYF. Here the CDR3 DNA reads TGTGCCAGCAGTGCGGGGACTGCCCCGGGAAACATTCAGTACTTC.

The chain uses TRBV5-4 and TRBJ2-7, with TRBD2 matching 7 bases. CDR3 length: 14 amino acids. Germline V lookup: CDR1 SGHNT, CDR2 YYREEE (reference sequence). Trimming took 4 bases from V and 2 from J; bases not matched to a gene: 6. The CDR3 here is CASSLAEHPYEQYF. CDR3 coding DNA: TGTGCCAGCAGCCTAGCGGAGCACCCCTACGAGCAGTACTTC.

The chain couples TRBV19 to TRBJ1-4; D is perhaps TRBD1 (5 bases). Germline loops: CDR1 LNHDA, CDR2 SQIVND (reference sequence). Trimming left V 1 base short and J 7 bases short, with 10 bases between. The CDR3 consists of 14 residues. The CDR3 region has the DNA TGTGCCAGTAGTATAGGGGGCATTGGTGAAAAACTGTTTTTT. Translation gives CASSIGGIGEKLFF. The full variable domain, completed using reference TRBV19 and TRBJ1-4, is DGGITQSPKYLFRKEGQNVTLSCEQNLNHDAMYWYRQDPGQGLRLIYYSQIVNDFQKGDIAEGYSVSREKKESFPLTVTSAQKNPTAFYLCASSIGGIGEKLFFGSGTQLSVL.

In its sample, this clone was seen once. The chain combines TRBV6-5 with TRBJ1-4, with unresolved D. The CDR3 sequence is 13 residues long. Looked up from germline, CDR1 is MNHEY and CDR2 is SVGAGI. Trimming took 5 bases from V and 7 from J, leaving 11 bases between them. The CDR3 sequence: CASSPNLGEKLFF. The CDR3 DNA sequence: TGTGCCAGCAGTCCAAACCTAGGTGAAAAACTGTTTTTT.

This chain uses TRBV15 with TRBJ1-2; 7 nucleotides agree with TRBD1. Germline V gene lookup returns CDR1 LNHNV and CDR2 YYDKDF (reference sequence). This CDR3 spans 15 amino acids. The trim removed 0 bases at V and 6 bases at J, leaving 7 bases unmatched. CDR3 sequence: CATSRDGQGVHGYTF. The CDR3 nucleotides are TGTGCCACCAGCAGAGACGGGCAGGGGGTCCATGGCTACACCTTC. Full variable domain (rest looked up from reference TRBV15 and TRBJ1-2): DAMVIQNPRYQVTQFGKPVTLSCSQTLNHNVMYWYQQKSSQAPKLLFHYYDKDFNNEADTPDNFQSRRPNTSFCFLDIRSPGLGDTAMYLCATSRDGQGVHGYTFGSGTRLTVV.

The rearrangement links TRBV9 to TRBJ2-1; no clear D gene. The CDR3 has 15 residues. Trimming pared 10 bases from V and 0 bases from J, leaving 17 bases between. The germline gives CDR1 SGDLS, CDR2 YYNGEE. CDR3 loop: CADPRRRSSYNEQFF. The CDR3 bases are TGTGCCGACCCCCGGCGGCGGAGCTCCTACAATGAGCAGTTCTTC. Filled out from reference TRBV9 and TRBJ2-1, the complete variable domain reads DSGVTQTPKHLITATGQRVTLRCSPRSGDLSVYWYQQSLDQGLQFLIQYYNGEERAKGNILERFSAQQFPDLHSELNLSSLELGDSALYFCADPRRRSSYNEQFFGPGTRLTVL.

The V gene is TRBV9, the J gene TRBJ1-1; possible D gene TRBD1, 5 bases. There are 18 residues in the CDR3. The V and J ends lost 2 bases and 0 bases respectively, with 20 bases between them. Germline V gene sequence: CDR1 SGDLS, CDR2 YYNGEE. The CDR3, as DNA: TGTGCCAGCAGCGTGAGCCCCACGGTAGGCAGGGTGAACACTGAAGCTTTCTTT. Its protein product is CASSVSPTVGRVNTEAFF.

This chain links TRBV18 with TRBJ1-1, with D possibly matching TRBD1 (6 bases). The germline CDR1 and CDR2 sequences are KGHSH and LQKENI. This CDR3 is built from 13 residues. The V end lost 2 bases, the J end lost 4 bases, and 8 bases lay between the germline ends. The DNA for the CDR3 is TGTGCCAGCTCACCAAGCAGGGGCACTGAAGCTTTCTTT. Translated: CASSPSRGTEAFF.

The V call is TRBV10-2, the J call TRBJ2-4; 10 nucleotides agree with TRBD2. Looked up from germline, CDR1 is WSHSY and CDR2 is SAAADI. CDR3 length equals 14 residues. V lost 10 bases, J lost 3 bases, and 6 bases stayed unmatched. This CDR3 is CATWTSGFKNIQYF. CDR3 in DNA: TGCGCCACCTGGACTAGCGGATTCAAAAACATTCAGTACTTC.

The chain uses TRBV2 and TRBJ2-5; D gene uncertain. Germline V gene data show CDR1 as SNHLY and CDR2 as FYNNEI. The ends were cut back, 0 bases at V and 4 bases at J, with 12 bases in the middle. The CDR3 spans 15 residues. The CDR3 DNA reads as TGTGCCAGCAGTGAAGCGCGTCAGGCAGGAGAGACCCAGTACTTC. The encoded protein is CASSEARQAGETQYF.

V is TRBV2 and J is TRBJ2-5; 12 bases match TRBD2. The germline V gene encodes CDR1 SNHLY and CDR2 FYNNEI. The CDR3 is 17 amino acids. Trimming took 3 bases from V and 1 from J; bases not matched to a gene: 6. The CDR3, as DNA: TGTGCCAGCAGTGAGTGGGCTAGCGGGGGGGCCCAAGAGACCCAGTACTTC. Amino acids: CASSEWASGGAQETQYF.

V is TRBV4-3 and J is TRBJ2-2, with a possible D match to TRBD1 (6 bases). CDR1 and CDR2 (germline): LGHNA, YSLEER. The CDR3 length is 14 residues. The germline V and J ends were trimmed by 5 bases and 5 bases, with 12 bases remaining between them. In nucleotides, the CDR3 is TGCGCCAGCAGCAACAGACAGGTGACCGGGGAGCTGTTTTTT. Translating it yields CASSNRQVTGELFF.

V and J are TRBV10-1 and TRBJ2-7; 10 nucleotides match TRBD1. Germline-derived CDR1 and CDR2 are WNHNN and SYGVQD (reference sequence). Trimming took 8 bases from V and 9 from J; bases not matched to a gene: 10. The CDR3 extends over 13 amino acids. The CDR3 DNA reads TGCGCCAGCTTTTCCGACAGGGGGCACGTGCAGTACTTC. This translates into CASFSDRGHVQYF.

The genes are TRBV7-9 and TRBJ2-3; 8 bases map to TRBD1. CDR1 SEHNR and CDR2 FQNEAQ come from the germline V gene (reference sequence). V lost 5 bases to trimming and J lost 2 bases; unmatched junction nucleotides: 6. CDR3 length equals 15 residues. DNA of the CDR3: TGTGCCAGCAGCGGCCCGGACAGGGACACAGATACGCAGTATTTT. Protein product: CASSGPDRDTDTQYF.

Only one count was recorded for this clone. The V call is TRBV9, the J call TRBJ2-1; maybe TRBD2 (6 bases). The CDR3 extends over 14 amino acids. With 0 bases removed from V and 8 bases from J, the gap between germline ends came to 12 bases. Germline lookup yields CDR1 SGDLS and CDR2 YYNGEE. CDR3 in amino acids: CASSVARREDEQFF. DNA of the CDR3: TGTGCCAGCAGCGTAGCTAGGAGGGAGGATGAGCAGTTCTTC. Full variable domain (outside the CDR3, taken from reference TRBV9 and TRBJ2-1): DSGVTQTPKHLITATGQRVTLRCSPRSGDLSVYWYQQSLDQGLQFLIQYYNGEERAKGNILERFSAQQFPDLHSELNLSSLELGDSALYFCASSVARREDEQFFGPGTRLTVL.

The chain recombines TRBV27 with TRBJ2-7, with 7 nucleotides matching TRBD1. The CDR3 is 15 residues long. V was pared by 0 bases and J by 3 bases, with 5 bases of the junction left unmatched. Germline loops: CDR1 MNHEY, CDR2 SMNVEV (reference sequence). CDR3 region: CASSLSTGNVYEQYF. The CDR3 nucleotides read TGTGCCAGCAGTTTATCGACAGGGAATGTCTACGAGCAGTACTTC.

This chain connects TRBV18 to TRBJ2-7; D is unresolved. The CDR3 spans 13 residues. V lost 5 bases, J lost 3 bases, and 11 bases lay in between. Germline V gene data show CDR1 as KGHSH and CDR2 as LQKENI. The CDR3 spells CASSVGSDYEQYF. In DNA, the CDR3 is TGTGCCAGCTCAGTCGGGTCGGACTACGAGCAGTACTTC.

This clone appeared once. The gene calls are TRBV28 and TRBJ2-7; 11 bases map to TRBD2. CDR3 size: 14 residues. Germline lookup yields CDR1 MDHEN and CDR2 SYDVKM. After removal of 6 bases from V and 10 bases from J, the junction contained 11 bases not matched to a gene. CDR3 protein: CASSARPGLADQYF. As DNA, the CDR3 is TGTGCCAGCAGCGCACGACCGGGACTAGCGGATCAGTACTTC.

The rearrangement uses TRBV9 and TRBJ1-1, with D unclear. The CDR3 runs to 15 residues. V was trimmed by 0 bases and J by 0 bases, leaving 9 bases between them. Per the germline V gene, CDR1 is SGDLS and CDR2 is YYNGEE. The CDR3 spells CASSVVGGMNTEAFF. CDR3 in DNA: TGTGCCAGCAGCGTAGTTGGAGGCATGAACACTGAAGCTTTCTTT. Looking up the rest from reference TRBV9 and TRBJ1-1 gives the full variable domain: DSGVTQTPKHLITATGQRVTLRCSPRSGDLSVYWYQQSLDQGLQFLIQYYNGEERAKGNILERFSAQQFPDLHSELNLSSLELGDSALYFCASSVVGGMNTEAFFGQGTRLTVV.

The V call is TRBV10-2, the J call TRBJ1-5; 8 bases map to TRBD1. CDR3 length: 16 amino acids. V shed 1 base and J 3 bases; nucleotides not matched to a gene: 5. The germline V gene has CDR1 WSHSY and CDR2 SAAADI. CDR3 protein: CASSEWQGAINQPQHF. CDR3 coding DNA: TGCGCCAGCAGTGAGTGGCAGGGGGCTATCAATCAGCCCCAGCATTTT.

This rearrangement joins TRBV7-6 to TRBJ2-2; TRBD1 agrees at 9 bases. Germline lookup yields CDR1 SGHVS and CDR2 FNYEAQ. After removal of 5 bases from V and 4 bases from J, the junction contained 14 bases not matched to a gene. The CDR3 spans 18 residues. CDR3 DNA: TGTGCCAGCAGCGCAAACCCACCGGGACAGGGCTCCACCGGGGAGCTGTTTTTT. This sequence encodes CASSANPPGQGSTGELFF. The full variable domain, rest sourced from reference TRBV7-6 and TRBJ2-2, is GAGVSQSPRYKVTKRGQDVALRCDPISGHVSLYWYRQALGQGPEFLTYFNYEAQQDKSGLPNDRFSAERPEGSISTLTIQRTEQRDSAMYRCASSANPPGQGSTGELFFGEGSRLTVL.

With respect to this clone: This sequence may be a read error, since a much larger clone differs from it by one base. Other DNA sequences in the sample encode the same CDR3. The rearrangement links TRBV9 to TRBJ1-3; D call uncertain. This CDR3 is 13 amino acids long. The V and J ends lost 4 bases and 2 bases respectively, with 7 bases between them. Germline lookup yields CDR1 SGDLS and CDR2 YYNGEE. In DNA, the CDR3 is TGTGCCAGCAGCCCCCCCGCTGGAAACACCATATATTTT. It encodes CASSPPAGNTIYF.